This is a list of T cell receptor beta chains from one sample in a study of shared clonotypes between healthy human individuals. Measured with immunoSEQ multiplex PCR; TCRdb has only the in-frame clones, and not every one. The table includes hundreds of thousands of clones, around 81% detected once. Sequenced input: PBMCs. The origin of the receptors is a woman aged 40 to 49 in good health. Some clones in this sample may be carry-over from other donors' samples. The CDR3 runs from the conserved cysteine through the conserved F or W. D genes are given only for firm matches. Not all rows give a size; the values are once, few, many and, for expanded clones, a class.

V: TRBV5-4; size: NA; D: NA; J: TRBJ2-1; DNA: TGTGCCAGCAGCTTATCCTACTATGGGATGTACAATGAGCAGTTCTTC; CDR3: CASSLSYYGMYNEQFF
V: TRBV27; size: NA; D: NA; J: TRBJ1-2; DNA: TGTGCCAGCAGTTACGGGGGGGGACACACCTATGGCTACACCTTC; CDR3: CASSYGGGHTYGYTF
V: TRBV6-6; size: NA; D: NA; J: TRBJ2-7; DNA: TGTGCCACCACCCCGGGACAATTCCACGAGCAGTACTTC; CDR3: CATTPGQFHEQYF
V: TRBV6-5; size: NA; D: NA; J: TRBJ2-7; DNA: TGTGCCAGCAGTTACTTCCAGTCCTACGAGCAGTACTTC; CDR3: CASSYFQSYEQYF
V: TRBV5-1; size: NA; D: NA; J: TRBJ2-7; DNA: TGCGCCAGCAGATCCCCGCTGGGGGGTGGTTACTTCAACACCTCCTACGAGCAGTACTTC; CDR3: CASRSPLGGGYFNTSYEQYF
V: TRBV28; size: NA; D: NA; J: TRBJ2-1; DNA: TGTGCCAGCAGACTAAGTTTTGAGCAGTTCTTC; CDR3: CASRLSFEQFF
V: TRBV28; size: NA; D: NA; J: TRBJ1-5; DNA: TGTGCCAGCAGTCTCGTTTCGCGAACTAATCAGCCCCAGCATTTT; CDR3: CASSLVSRTNQPQHF
V: TRBV28; size: NA; D: NA; J: TRBJ1-2; DNA: TGTGCCAGCACTTTTAGGCCCAGGGGTGGTGGCTACACCTTC; CDR3: CASTFRPRGGGYTF
V: TRBV27; size: NA; D: NA; J: TRBJ2-1; DNA: TGTGCCAGCAGTTTCAGGGGTGAGCAGTTCTTC; CDR3: CASSFRGEQFF
V: TRBV10-3; size: NA; D: TRBD1; J: TRBJ1-5; DNA: TGTGCCACGCCAAACGGGACAGGGGGCAATCAGCCCCAGCATTTT; CDR3: CATPNGTGGNQPQHF
V: TRBV28; size: NA; D: TRBD1; J: TRBJ1-2; DNA: TGTGCCAGCAGTACCGGACAGGGGGCGCGATTAGGCTACACCTTC; CDR3: CASSTGQGARLGYTF
V: TRBV28; size: NA; D: TRBD1; J: TRBJ1-1; DNA: TGTGCCATCCAGGGGGCTGAAGCTTTCTTT; CDR3: CAIQGAEAFF
V: TRBV7-2; size: NA; D: TRBD1; J: TRBJ2-5; DNA: TGTGCCAGCAGCCTTAGACAGGGGTCAGAGACCCAGTACTTC; CDR3: CASSLRQGSETQYF
V: TRBV13; size: NA; D: NA; J: TRBJ2-7; DNA: TGTGCCAGCAGCTTAGGGCGAGTGGGGTCCTACGAGCAGTACTTC; CDR3: CASSLGRVGSYEQYF
V: TRBV19; size: NA; D: NA; J: TRBJ2-4; DNA: TGTGCCAGTAGTGCCGACTCCGTCGCAGCCAAAAACATTCAGTACTTC; CDR3: CASSADSVAAKNIQYF
V: TRBV7-3; size: NA; D: NA; J: TRBJ2-2; DNA: TGTGCCAGCAGCCACCCGGGACTCGAGAACACCGGGGAGCTGTTTTTT; CDR3: CASSHPGLENTGELFF
V: TRBV9; size: few; D: NA; J: TRBJ1-6; DNA: TGTGCCAGCAGCGCCGGCCTCAATGAATCACCCCTCCACTTT; CDR3: CASSAGLNESPLHF
V: TRBV5-1; size: few; D: TRBD2; J: TRBJ2-7; DNA: TGCGCCAGCAGCCCCGATACGGGACTAGCGTACTACGAGCAGTACTTC; CDR3: CASSPDTGLAYYEQYF
V: TRBV27; size: NA; D: NA; J: TRBJ1-1; DNA: TGTGCCATAAAGGGGGTCTACACTGAAGCTTTCTTT; CDR3: CAIKGVYTEAFF
V: TRBV21-1; size: NA; D: NA; J: TRBJ1-5; DNA: TGTGCCAGCAGCAAGCCCCCCCGGGGGAGCAATCAGCCCCAGCATTTT; CDR3: CASSKPPRGSNQPQHF
V: TRBV7-9; size: NA; D: NA; J: TRBJ2-3; DNA: TGTGCCAGCAGCTTCAAGGATACGCAGTATTTT; CDR3: CASSFKDTQYF
V: TRBV4-1; size: NA; D: NA; J: TRBJ2-5; DNA: TGCGCCAGCAGCCAAGAAGGGAGGGGGCAAGAGACCCAGTACTTC; CDR3: CASSQEGRGQETQYF
V: TRBV5-1; size: once; D: NA; J: TRBJ2-5; DNA: TGCGCCAGCAGCTTGGTGGGAGGGGGCCCGTACCAAGAGACCCAGTACTTC; CDR3: CASSLVGGGPYQETQYF
V: TRBV5-6; size: NA; D: TRBD1; J: TRBJ2-4; DNA: TGTGCCAGCAGCATTACAGGGGGTGCTCAGTACTTC; CDR3: CASSITGGAQYF
V: TRBV7-8; size: once; D: NA; J: TRBJ2-3; DNA: TGTGCCAGCAGCCGGGAGTTCGGCACAGATACGCAGTATTTT; CDR3: CASSREFGTDTQYF
V: TRBV28; size: NA; D: NA; J: TRBJ1-5; DNA: TGTGCCAGCAGTTTCGTGGGGCGCCGGGATCAGCCCCAGCATTTT; CDR3: CASSFVGRRDQPQHF
V: TRBV21-1; size: NA; D: NA; J: TRBJ2-7; DNA: TGTGCCAGCAGCAAAGACGTCCGACATACCTACGAGCAGTACTTC; CDR3: CASSKDVRHTYEQYF
V: TRBV7-9; size: NA; D: NA; J: TRBJ1-2; DNA: TGTGCCAGCAGCTTAGGGACAGTCTATGGCTACACCTTC; CDR3: CASSLGTVYGYTF
V: TRBV27; size: NA; D: TRBD2; J: TRBJ2-6; DNA: TGTGCCAGCAGTTCCTGGGGACTAGCGGGAGCTGGGGCCAACGTCCTGACTTTC; CDR3: CASSSWGLAGAGANVLTF
V: TRBV18; size: NA; D: NA; J: TRBJ2-5; DNA: TGTGCCAGCTCACCACCTGCGGAGACCCAGTACTTC; CDR3: CASSPPAETQYF
V: TRBV29-1; size: NA; D: TRBD2; J: TRBJ2-7; DNA: TGCAGCGTCGGGGGAGGGACGAGAATTTACGAGCAGTACTTC; CDR3: CSVGGGTRIYEQYF
V: TRBV15; size: NA; D: NA; J: TRBJ2-1; DNA: TGTGCCACCAGCAGATCCAGGGTATCGAATGAGCAGTTCTTC; CDR3: CATSRSRVSNEQFF
V: TRBV7-2; size: NA; D: TRBD2; J: TRBJ2-3; DNA: TGTGCCAGCAGCCTAAGGGGTACTAGCGGGAGGGCCACAGATACGCAGTATTTT; CDR3: CASSLRGTSGRATDTQYF
V: TRBV19; size: NA; D: TRBD1; J: TRBJ1-2; DNA: TGTGCCAGTAGGGCTACAGGGGGAAACTATGGCTACACCTTC; CDR3: CASRATGGNYGYTF
V: TRBV6-5; size: NA; D: TRBD1; J: TRBJ1-5; DNA: TGTGCCAGCAGTGACAGGGGCGATCAGCCCCAGCATTTT; CDR3: CASSDRGDQPQHF
V: TRBV6-1; size: NA; D: NA; J: TRBJ2-5; DNA: TGTGCCAGCAGTCAGACAAGCCAAGAGACCCAGTACTTC; CDR3: CASSQTSQETQYF